The present entry profiles one TCR beta chain with its context. Target depth was 1 in 200,000 to 1 in 1 million T cells, about 10x per clonotype. Method: immunoSEQ multiplex PCR; TCRdb's copy keeps in-frame clones and lacks some. The sample records 130,000 or so clones, 70% to 80% being singletons. These data originate in a study of cytotoxic CD8 clonotypes in ibrutinib-treated CLL. Study-level background: Across the patients, approximately 12 were relapsed/refractory, some 14 treatment-naive and roughly 18 IGHV unmutated. Response sampling came at median approximately twelve months of treatment, ranging 6 to 36 months. Average yields of roughly 260,000 productive templates and 75,000 to 100,000 productive rearrangements characterized the samples.

Germline V gene lookup returns CDR1 SGHRS and CDR2 YFSETQ. With V trimmed by 4 bases and J by 2 bases, 2 bases remained unmatched. The CDR3 runs to 13 residues. The chain has TRBV5-1 and TRBJ2-5; TRBD1 matches 7 bases. Here the sequenced sample was PBMCs, taken after 12 months of ibrutinib treatment. The clonotype comes from a human donor with chronic lymphocytic leukemia. Here the CDR3 DNA reads TGCGCCAGCAGCGTGGACAGGCAAGAGACCCAGTACTTC. The encoded protein is CASSVDRQETQYF. The full variable domain, its missing parts supplied by reference TRBV5-1 and TRBJ2-5, is KAGVTQTPRYLIKTRGQQVTLSCSPISGHRSVSWYQQTPGQGLQFLFEYFSETQRNKGNFPGRFSGRQFSNSRSEMNVSTLELGDSALYLCASSVDRQETQYFGPGTRLLVL.